This entry describes one T cell receptor beta chain. This clonotype was counted ten times or more. The antigen it recognizes is unknown. No much larger clone is present one base from it, and per-base qualities are unavailable. Hyperthyroidism patients were aged 18 to 65 years and newly diagnosed, with disease duration of less than 2 months. The study excluded patients with uncontrolled infections, other autoimmune diseases, pregnancy or lactation. Diagnoses were based on clinical symptoms, serum thyroxine and TRAb, thyroid ultrasound and orbital computed tomography. For progressor patients, blood was drawn at the first diagnosis of hyperthyroidism, before any ophthalmopathy symptoms had appeared. PBMCs were isolated from about 9.2 ml of fresh peripheral blood by Ficoll-Paque density gradient centrifugation. Progressor patients were first diagnosed with Graves' hyperthyroidism and then developed ophthalmopathy during follow-up. Total RNA was extracted using Trizol reagent, and RNA quality was assessed on an Agilent 2100 Bioanalyzer.

This specimen comes from a study of T cells in Graves' hyperthyroidism and ophthalmopathy (dated by TCRdb to about 2019). Broadly, across the study: Peripheral blood samples were taken at the time of initial diagnosis, prior to any treatment. TCR V-J signatures able to tell the groups apart were searched for in a discovery cohort of 90 to 100 patients, of whom under 45 had Graves' ophthalmopathy and 57 had stable Graves' hyperthyroidism. Whether ophthalmopathy could be predicted prospectively was tested in an independent validation cohort made up of under 20 hyperthyroidism patients plus 17 patients who later progressed to ophthalmopathy. The 90 to 100 discovery patients were randomly split 7:3 into training and test sets. In over five Graves' hyperthyroidism patients, the study also compared T-cell repertoires from thyroid tissue with T-cell repertoires from blood. Following sampling, methimazole starting at 30 mg daily was given to hyperthyroidism patients, and high-dose intravenous methylprednisolone was given to ophthalmopathy patients. TCR Vbeta CDR3 sequencing of 135 peripheral blood samples (about 45 ophthalmopathy, approximately 80 hyperthyroidism and some 17 progressor patients) is reported in the paper.

Broad study findings and their caveats: In cross-validation, a model built on a 13 V-J signature told ophthalmopathy apart from stable hyperthyroidism with 85% to 90% sensitivity and around 83% specificity, and in testing the same model reached 80%/75%. During validation, the model predicted progression to ophthalmopathy a median of roughly six months ahead of onset, with roughly 65% sensitivity and 72.22% specificity. No statistical method was used to fix the sample size in advance, and group allocation was not hidden from the investigators. Most expanded thyroid clonotypes (frequency above 0.001) were also detected in blood, suggesting blood repertoires may reflect thyroid immune responses.

The TCR beta CDR3 regions were amplified from the RNA transcripts. The TCR CDR3 was subjected to a first round of RT-PCR using the HTBI primer set and the Qiagen OneStep RT-PCR kit. The libraries were constructed in a second round of multiplex PCR and then size-selected and purified. The libraries were sequenced on an Illumina HiSeq2000 using paired-end 100 bp reads. Per the authors' processing: SOAPnuke was used to process the raw data, removing reads that contained adapters or uncalled bases, had a mean Phred below 15, or lacked an exact match to the constant primer or identifier. High-quality paired reads were merged with COPE v1.2.5, and unique nucleotide sequences were defined as clonotypes. Clonotypes were aligned to IMGT TRBV, TRBD and TRBJ reference segments using MiTCR v1.1. Analysis was restricted to V-J combinations with a frequency above 0.0001, which covered 99.2% of repertoires. A TCS score was defined as the ratio of F50 (clonal expansion) to E x V (chaos), with BLOSUM62-based TCRdist applied between CDR3 peptides within each V-J. Welch's t-statistics and random forest reduced 514 V-J features to about 12, which were used in a naive Bayes classifier (R e1071). TCRdb passed the public sequencing reads through fastp at Q25 and MiXCR, retaining productive beta sequences. Each record represents a unique CDR3 protein, reported with the most common genes and DNA among its rows. These V and J calls rely on TCRdb rather than the paper's analysis. The sample table holds about 130,000 distinct CDR3 sequences, of which approximately 24% were seen once. 60% to 70% of the sample belongs to the ten largest clones.

The sequencing sample was made of blood. This TCR was sampled from a woman between 50 and 59 years old with Graves' hyperthyroidism that later progressed to Graves' ophthalmopathy.

The bases are TGCGCCAGCAGCAGTGGACTAGCGGGAGTCATAAGAAACAATGAGCAGTTCTTC. It translates to CASSSGLAGVIRNNEQFF. This chain joins TRBV5-1 to TRBJ2-1, with TRBD2 matching 13 junction bases. The CDR3 has 18 amino acids, counting the end cysteine and phenylalanine. The CDR3 DNA has 54 bases and is translated from base 1. CDR1 SGHRS and CDR2 YFSETQ are derived from the germline V gene. V loses 4 bases at its end and J loses 5 bases; junction bases beyond the gene matches: 12.